A single sample is the source of the 21 T cell receptor beta chains below, sequenced in a study of T cells expressing NK-cell markers. TCRdb reprocessed the 5' RACE reads, keeping one entry per CDR3 protein, no DNA. The ten most abundant clones cover about 3.6% of a sample with about 550,000 distinct CDR3 sequences. Material: blood T cells: a sorted CD56 or NKG2C T cell subset, CD4+ or CD8+ T cells, or bulk PBMC T cells (not recorded which). The source of these receptors is a young man in good health.

The chain links TRBV7-9 to TRBJ2-5; TCRdb outputs TRBD1, but without DNA this stays unchecked. The length of the CDR3 is 13 residues. Per the germline V gene, CDR1 is SEHNR and CDR2 is FQNEAQ (reference sequence). The CDR3 is CASSLVDIETQYF.

The chain employs TRBV4-3 and TRBJ2-5; checking the TCRdb D call of TRBD1 is not possible without DNA. CDR1 and CDR2 from the germline V gene are LGHNA and YSLEER. The length of the CDR3 is 15 residues. The CDR3 reads CASSQDLNWGETQYF.

The rearrangement uses TRBV12-3 or TRBV12-4 and TRBJ1-2; checking the TCRdb D call of TRBD1 is not possible without DNA. The CDR3 spans 13 residues. This CDR3 reads CASRQTGDPGYTF.

The genes are TRBV20-1 and TRBJ2-1; the D call from TCRdb, TRBD1, cannot be confirmed without DNA. Germline loops: CDR1 DFQATT, CDR2 SNEGSKA (reference sequence). The CDR3 covers 15 residues. Here the CDR3 reads CSASVSGIQIAEQFF.

J is TRBJ2-1 and V is TRBV5-1; the TCRdb D gene call, TRBD2, has no DNA to confirm it. There are 13 residues in the CDR3. Germline V gives CDR1 SGHRS, CDR2 YFSETQ. The CDR3 sequence is CASSSNSGNEQFF. The full variable domain, with the rest looked up from reference TRBV5-1 and TRBJ2-1, is KAGVTQTPRYLIKTRGQQVTLSCSPISGHRSVSWYQQTPGQGLQFLFEYFSETQRNKGNFPGRFSGRQFSNSRSEMNVSTLELGDSALYLCASSSNSGNEQFFGPGTRLTVL.

The genes are TRBV10-3 and TRBJ2-5. CDR1 and CDR2 from the germline V gene are ENHRY and SYGVKD. There are 11 residues in the CDR3. This CDR3 reads CATQGMETQYF.

The chain employs TRBV30 and TRBJ1-3; the D gene TCRdb calls, TRBD1, cannot be checked with no DNA. From germline, CDR1 is GTSNPN and CDR2 SVGIG (reference sequence). This CDR3 spans 17 amino acids. CDR3 sequence: CAWSGTGTGVSGNTIYF.

The chain recombines TRBV5-1 with TRBJ2-5; the TRBD1 assignment by TCRdb is unverifiable without DNA. This CDR3 has 17 amino acids. The germline V gene has CDR1 SGHRS and CDR2 YFSETQ. The CDR3 sequence is CASSLIGGGQSQETQYF.

This chain links TRBV20-1 with TRBJ1-6; TCRdb picks TRBD1, but there is no DNA to check that call. Per the germline V gene, CDR1 is DFQATT and CDR2 is SNEGSKA (reference sequence). The CDR3 has 13 residues. The chain's CDR3 is CSARAGGGSPLHF.

The chain uses TRBV10-3 and TRBJ1-6; checking the TCRdb D call of TRBD1 is not possible without DNA. This CDR3 spans 14 amino acids. The germline V gene encodes CDR1 ENHRY and CDR2 SYGVKD. CDR3: CAIRSRQFDSPLHF.

The rearrangement links TRBV27 to TRBJ2-3; there is no DNA to check the TCRdb D call of TRBD2. This CDR3 contains 15 residues. CDR1 and CDR2 from the germline V gene are MNHEY and SMNVEV (reference sequence). Here the CDR3 reads CASMRGGRRTDTQYF.

The chain has TRBV5-1 and TRBJ2-5; the TRBD2 assignment by TCRdb is unverifiable without DNA. The CDR3 runs 13 residues. Germline V gives CDR1 SGHRS, CDR2 YFSETQ. CDR3 region: CASYLAGQETQYF.

The chain recombines TRBV6-2 or TRBV6-3 with TRBJ2-1; checking the TCRdb D call of TRBD2 is not possible without DNA. The CDR3 is 17 residues long. CDR1 and CDR2 from the germline V gene are MNHEY and SVGEGT. CDR3 amino acids: CASSYRQADWTYNEQFF.

V gene TRBV4-2 combines with J gene TRBJ2-2; TCRdb reports TRBD2, a call that lacks DNA to check it against. CDR3 size: 17 residues. Per the germline V gene, CDR1 is LGHNA and CDR2 is YNFKEQ. The CDR3 spells CASGASGRASGTGELFF.

The genes are TRBV5-1 and TRBJ1-6; the D call from TCRdb, TRBD1, cannot be confirmed without DNA. The germline V gene encodes CDR1 SGHRS and CDR2 YFSETQ. This CDR3 region has 14 residues. The chain's CDR3 is CASSADSAESPLHF.

The chain combines TRBV7-2 with TRBJ2-1; TCRdb picks TRBD2, but there is no DNA to check that call. From germline, CDR1 is SGHTA and CDR2 FQGNSA. This CDR3 contains 17 residues. This chain's CDR3 is CASNLVAGGSFTHEQFF.

The rearrangement joins TRBV3-1 to TRBJ2-7; TCRdb designates TRBD1, a call that cannot be tested without DNA. The germline gives CDR1 LGHDT, CDR2 YNNKEL (reference sequence). The CDR3 runs to 16 residues. The CDR3 protein is CASSQDRDRASYEQYF.

This chain joins TRBV11-2 and TRBJ1-1; without DNA, the TCRdb call of TRBD1 cannot be checked. From germline, CDR1 is SGHAT and CDR2 FQNNGV. The CDR3 consists of 15 residues. This CDR3 reads CASSFYRGWNTEAFF.

This chain connects TRBV9 to TRBJ1-1; no DNA is available, so the TRBD1 call from TCRdb remains unchecked. This CDR3 region has 14 residues. Per the germline V gene, CDR1 is SGDLS and CDR2 is YYNGEE. The CDR3 sequence is CASSPGHGYTEAFF.

V gene TRBV27 combines with J gene TRBJ2-3; TCRdb calls TRBD2, which cannot be checked without DNA. The CDR3 sequence is 18 residues long. The germline gives CDR1 MNHEY, CDR2 SMNVEV (reference sequence). The chain's CDR3 is CASREGVGLAESTDTQYF.

The chain joins TRBV11-2 to TRBJ1-2; TCRdb's D call of TRBD1 is untestable without DNA. Germline V lookup: CDR1 SGHAT, CDR2 FQNNGV. There are 15 residues in the CDR3. CDR3 loop: CASSPEGGVDYGYTF.